Presented here are 8 T cell receptor beta chains from one specimen sequenced in a study of tumor-infiltrating lymphocytes in primary liver carcinoma. TCR beta cDNA was prepared out of approximately 500 ng total RNA by means of a constant-region primer. Three nested multiplex PCR rounds, a slightly modified ARM-PCR method, built the TCR beta libraries. Running 9 to 10 cycles apiece, the first two PCR rounds relied on TRBV1-TRBV30 forward primers together with a C-beta reverse primer. TCRdb reprocessed the multiplex PCR reads via MiXCR and lists one record per CDR3 protein. This sample has around 330,000 distinct CDR3 sequences, with over 55% found just once. They got blood RNA out of unsorted whole blood and also pulled out germline DNA. The specimen was peripheral blood. Receptors originate from a man aged 40-55 years with primary liver carcinoma and hepatitis B virus infection.

CDR3 amino acids: CATTRGRIWEQFF. Here the CDR3 DNA reads TGTGCCACGACTAGGGGGAGGATATGGGAGCAGTTCTTC. This chain uses TRBV7-9 with TRBJ2-1; tentatively, D is TRBD1 or TRBD2 (6 bases each). V was cut by 10 bases and J by 10 bases, with 20 bases left in between. The V gene's germline CDR1 is SEHNR and CDR2 FQNEAQ (reference sequence). This CDR3 contains 13 residues.

A word on this clonotype: A read error may explain this, as a much larger clone is one base away. CDR3 in DNA: TGTACCAGCAGCCCGGGACTAGCGGGGGGCTACGAGCAGTACTTC. Residues: CTSSPGLAGGYEQYF. This chain links TRBV11-2 with TRBJ2-7; the match to TRBD2 covers 15 bases. Germline loops: CDR1 SGHAT, CDR2 FQNNGV. The CDR3 totals 15 residues.

As concerns this clonotype: A read error is possible here, since a much larger clone lies one base away. The rearrangement uses TRBV29-1 and TRBJ2-2, with a tentative D call TRBD2 (7 bases). The germline CDR1 and CDR2 sequences are SQVTM and ANQGSEA. This CDR3 is 14 amino acids long. The V and J ends lost 4 bases and 12 bases respectively, with 21 bases between them. CDR3 residues: CSVAVGTWEGKLFF. The CDR3 coding sequence is TGCAGCGTTGCCGTAGGGACATGGGAGGGAAAGCTGTTTTTT.

In its sample, this clonotype was seen many times. The gene calls are TRBV6-1 and TRBJ1-5; the match to TRBD1 covers 9 bases. The CDR3 spans 16 residues. V trimming: 8 bases; J trimming: 3 bases; junction bases outside the gene matches: 11. Germline CDR1 is MNHNS and CDR2 is SASEGT. CDR3 amino acids: CASAPRDRAFNQPQHF. In DNA form, the CDR3 reads TGTGCCAGCGCTCCCCGGGACAGGGCCTTCAATCAGCCCCAGCATTTT.

Comment on this clonotype: A junction end diverges from the germline sequence, so it may reflect a read error. The chain links TRBV10-3 to TRBJ2-7, with 12 bases that match TRBD2. Per the germline V gene, CDR1 is ENHRY and CDR2 is SYGVKD. The CDR3 is made up of 15 amino acids. CDR3 residues: CAVSEGLAGLYEQYF. The CDR3 nucleotides read TGTGCCGTCAGCGAAGGACTAGCGGGACTCTACGAGCAGTACTTC.

The rearrangement joins TRBV5-1 to TRBJ1-1; the D gene is possibly TRBD1 (6 bases). The CDR3 loop spans 16 amino acids. The germline gives CDR1 SGHRS, CDR2 YFSETQ. The V and J ends lost 0 bases and 6 bases respectively, with 18 bases between them. The CDR3 sequence is CASSLGTAGGIAEAFF. The DNA for the CDR3 is TGCGCCAGCAGCTTGGGGACAGCAGGTGGGATAGCTGAAGCTTTCTTT.

Concerning this clonotype: A much more abundant neighbour one base away suggests this may be a read error. J is TRBJ2-7 and V is TRBV6-5; D is unclear. The CDR3 totals 12 residues. CDR1 and CDR2 (germline): MNHEY, SVGAGI. The CDR3 protein is CASVADSYEQNF. The CDR3 DNA reads as TGTGCCAGTGTAGCAGATTCCTACGAGCAGAACTTC.

The chain combines TRBV28 with TRBJ2-3; 10 bases agree with TRBD2. This CDR3 region has 14 residues. The germline gives CDR1 MDHEN, CDR2 SYDVKM. Unmatched junction bases numbered 7, after V lost 7 bases and J lost 6 bases. The CDR3 DNA sequence: TGTGCCAGCAATTCAGCGGGAGGGGTGGATACGCAGTATTTT. It is translated as CASNSAGGVDTQYF. Drawing the rest from reference TRBV28 and TRBJ2-3, the complete variable domain is DVKVTQSSRYLVKRTGEKVFLECVQDMDHENMFWYRQDPGLGLRLIYFSYDVKMKEKGDIPEGYSVSREKKERFSLILESASTNQTSMYLCASNSAGGVDTQYFGPGTRLTVL.